This paragraph reports one T cell receptor beta chain. This record comes from a study of blood T cell repertoires in COVID-19. Trimming removed 3 bases from V and 6 bases from J, with 5 bases in between. CDR1 is LNHDA and CDR2 is SQIVND in the germline V gene (reference sequence). This CDR3 comprises 12 residues. The method was immunoSEQ multiplex PCR; TCRdb's version includes in-frame clones alone and lacks a portion of them. The sample holds approximately 270,000 clones, 80% to 90% seen once. Participant-reported clinical history was the basis for cohort assignment. Each recovered donor of Cohort 3 presented with two negative PCRs, clearance, or symptom resolution.

The sample taken for sequencing was PBMCs or T cells enriched from blood (not recorded which). The chain employs TRBV19 and TRBJ2-2; unclear D gene. The source is a woman in her twenties or thirties who had recovered from COVID-19. CDR3 region: CASSIYAGELFF. The CDR3 DNA is TGTGCCAGTAGTATTTATGCCGGGGAGCTGTTTTTT. The full variable domain, in which reference TRBV19 and TRBJ2-2 provide the parts outside the CDR3, is DGGITQSPKYLFRKEGQNVTLSCEQNLNHDAMYWYRQDPGQGLRLIYYSQIVNDFQKGDIAEGYSVSREKKESFPLTVTSAQKNPTAFYLCASSIYAGELFFGEGSRLTVL.